This record concerns one T cell receptor beta chain sequence. Not enrolled were patients with uncontrolled infection, other autoimmune disease, pregnancy or lactation. PBMCs were collected from an approximately 10 ml volume of fresh peripheral blood. The data derive from a study of T cells in Graves' hyperthyroidism and ophthalmopathy. Germline lookup yields CDR1 LGHNA and CDR2 YNFKEQ. Deletions cut 0 bases from V and 1 base from J, with 13 bases between. This CDR3 is built from 16 residues. Authors of the study amplified TCR beta CDR3 regions from RNA transcripts. Researchers ran a first-round RT-PCR on the TCR CDR3 using the HTBI primer set. MiXCR was run by TCRdb on the multiplex PCR reads, yielding one entry per CDR3 protein. The sample has under 300,000 distinct CDR3 sequences, approximately 15% seen once.

The rearrangement links TRBV4-2 to TRBJ2-7; D is undetermined. The sequence was obtained from a woman aged 40 to 50 with Graves' hyperthyroidism. The sample taken for sequencing was blood. The CDR3 spells CASSQERTQTSYEQYF. The CDR3 nucleotides are TGTGCCAGCAGCCAAGAAAGGACCCAAACATCCTACGAGCAGTACTTC.